This T cell receptor beta chain appears in the sequencing data of a study of shared clonotypes between healthy human individuals. Naive CD8 populations comprised CD45RO-negative cells positively selected for CCR7, excluding terminally differentiated effector memory CD45RA+ cells. CDR1 SGHAT and CDR2 FQNNGV come from the germline V gene. V gave up 1 base and J gave up 3 bases; unmatched junction bases: 3. This CDR3 has 15 residues. It was at deep level that the assay was run. Profiling relied on immunoSEQ multiplex PCR, and the TCRdb table lists in-frame clones only, not all of them. Among about 2.2 million clones listed, approximately 94% were seen once. As regards this clone: The antigen remains unidentified. The sample holds other DNA sequences that translate to the same CDR3.

Study results and caveats: Naive subsets, compared against memory subsets, generally had larger estimated richness values. Approximately 5.1% was the fraction of naive CD4 clonotypes found shared across a handful of donors. Relative to clonotypes present in all four donors, those not shared had lower generation probabilities.

The sample consisted of naive CD8+ T cells from PBMCs. The gene calls are TRBV11-2 and TRBJ2-7, with TRBD2 matching over 10 bases. The source is a man aged 18-30 years in good health. Some clones in this sample may be carry-over from other donors' samples. DNA for the CDR3: TGTGCCAGCAGCTTAGTACCTAGCGGGAGCTACGAGCAGTACTTC. The encoded protein is CASSLVPSGSYEQYF.